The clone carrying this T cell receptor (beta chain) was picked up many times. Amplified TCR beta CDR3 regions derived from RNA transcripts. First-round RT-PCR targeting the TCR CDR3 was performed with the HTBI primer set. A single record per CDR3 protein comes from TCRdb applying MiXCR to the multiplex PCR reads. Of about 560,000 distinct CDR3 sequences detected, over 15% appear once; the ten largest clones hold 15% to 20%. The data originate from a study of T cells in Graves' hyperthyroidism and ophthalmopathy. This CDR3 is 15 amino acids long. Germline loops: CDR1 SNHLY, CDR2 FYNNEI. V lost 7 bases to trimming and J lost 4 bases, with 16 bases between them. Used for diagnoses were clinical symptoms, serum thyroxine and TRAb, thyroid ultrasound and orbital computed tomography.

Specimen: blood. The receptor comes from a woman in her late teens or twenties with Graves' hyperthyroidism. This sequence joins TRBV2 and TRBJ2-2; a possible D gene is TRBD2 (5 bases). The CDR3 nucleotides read TGTGCCAGCACCGGGATCAGGCCGGGCACCGGGGAGCTGTTTTTT. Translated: CASTGIRPGTGELFF.